This T cell receptor beta chain was captured by sequencing in a study of blood T cell repertoires in COVID-19. Study summary: Researchers got acute and convalescent COVID-19 samples from the United States, Italy and Spain.

Data came from immunoSEQ multiplex PCR; TCRdb stores just in-frame clones and leaves some out. The sample lists about 390,000 clones; 85% to 90% were seen once. Unmatched junction bases numbered 5, after V lost 6 bases and J lost 5 bases. This CDR3 spans 14 amino acids. Germline-derived CDR1 and CDR2 are LNHDA and SQIVND (reference sequence). This sequence joins TRBV19 and TRBJ1-1, with 11 bases identical to TRBD1. This receptor was obtained from a woman between 50 and 59 years old who had recovered from COVID-19. The sample consisted of PBMCs or T cells enriched from blood (not recorded which). In DNA form, the CDR3 reads TGTGCCAGTAGCAGGACAGGGGGCTGGACTGAAGCTTTCTTT. It is translated as CASSRTGGWTEAFF.